The rows below give T cell receptor beta chains drawn from one sample of a study of cytomegalovirus exposure and HLA in healthy donors. Sequencing used immunoSEQ multiplex PCR; TCRdb keeps in-frame clones, though not all of them. Of some 180,000 clones listed, around 84% are singletons. Sequencing input: PBMCs. The receptors shown here come from a girl aged 2-9 years in good health and CMV-seropositive. Both conserved end residues are part of each CDR3. D genes are given only for firm matches. Where a row states a size, it is once, few, many or the class of an expanded clone; other rows omit it.

>once|TRBV11-1|TRBJ2-7|TRBD1
CASSTTGTGTSKQYF
TGTGCCAGCAGCACAACCGGGACAGGGACGAGCAAGCAGTACTTC
>NA|TRBV11-2|TRBJ2-1|TRBD2
CASSLMIAGDSSYNEQFF
TGTGCCAGCAGCTTAATGATAGCGGGCGACTCCTCCTACAATGAGCAGTTCTTC
>NA|TRBV7-2|TRBJ2-3|TRBD2
CASSLVAGVGDTQYF
TGTGCCAGCAGCTTAGTAGCGGGGGTTGGAGATACGCAGTATTTT
>NA|TRBV7-2|TRBJ2-7|TRBD2
CASSGTTSGDYEQYF
TGTGCCAGCAGCGGGACGACTAGCGGGGATTACGAGCAGTACTTC
>NA|TRBV2|TRBJ2-7|NA
CASSSETYEQYF
TGTGCCAGCAGTTCAGAAACCTACGAGCAGTACTTC
>NA|TRBV15|TRBJ1-2|TRBD1
CATSRDRGLSGYTF
TGTGCCACCAGCAGAGATAGGGGGCTGAGTGGCTACACCTTC
>NA|TRBV11-2|TRBJ2-7|NA
CASSLVLEAYEQYF
TGTGCCAGCAGCTTAGTCCTAGAAGCCTACGAGCAGTACTTC
>NA|TRBV5-4|TRBJ2-1|NA
CASSLLRGSSYNEQFF
TGTGCCAGCAGCTTACTCAGGGGTAGCTCCTACAATGAGCAGTTCTTC
>NA|TRBV19|TRBJ1-4|NA
CASTRAGRSNEKLFF
TGTGCCAGTACCCGAGCGGGTCGGAGTAATGAAAAACTGTTTTTT
>NA|TRBV18|TRBJ1-1|NA
CASSATGGLGAEAFF
TGTGCCAGCTCAGCAACGGGGGGGCTGGGAGCTGAAGCTTTCTTT
>NA|TRBV12-2|TRBJ2-7|NA
CASRVGAGGRSYEQYF
TGTGCAAGTCGGGTGGGTGCAGGGGGCCGCTCCTACGAGCAGTACTTC
>NA|TRBV25-1|TRBJ1-2|TRBD1
CASSEYAGQGYGYTF
TGTGCCAGCAGTGAATATGCGGGACAGGGTTATGGCTACACCTTC
>NA|TRBV7-7|TRBJ2-5|NA
CASSLLRGGQETQYF
TGTGCCAGCAGCTTACTCCGAGGGGGCCAAGAGACCCAGTACTTC
>once|TRBV6-6|TRBJ2-7|TRBD2
CASSPGLVEQYF
TGTGCCAGCAGTCCTGGACTAGTCGAGCAGTACTTC
>NA|TRBV28|TRBJ2-5|TRBD2
CASSFPYGTSGRFQETQYF
TGTGCCAGCAGTTTCCCCTACGGGACTAGCGGGAGGTTCCAAGAGACCCAGTACTTC
>NA|TRBV27|TRBJ1-5|NA
CASSWGINQPQHF
TGTGCCAGCAGTTGGGGCATTAACCAGCCCCAGCATTTT
>NA|TRBV5-5|TRBJ2-2|NA
CASSGTGTGELFF
TGTGCCAGCAGCGGCACAGGGACCGGGGAGCTGTTTTTT
>few|TRBV5-1|TRBJ2-2|NA
CASSFRGGNTGELFF
TGCGCCAGCAGCTTCCGAGGGGGTAACACCGGGGAGCTGTTTTTT